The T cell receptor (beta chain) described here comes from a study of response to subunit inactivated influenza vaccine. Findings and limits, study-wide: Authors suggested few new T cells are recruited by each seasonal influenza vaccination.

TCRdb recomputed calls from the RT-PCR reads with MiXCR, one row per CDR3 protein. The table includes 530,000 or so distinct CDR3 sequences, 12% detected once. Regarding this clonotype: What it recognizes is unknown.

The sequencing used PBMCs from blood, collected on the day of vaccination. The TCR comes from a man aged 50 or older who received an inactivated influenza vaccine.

The chain's CDR3 is CASSLAGGLAGRDTQYF. In DNA, the CDR3 is TGTGCCAGCAGCTTAGCTGGGGGACTAGCGGGAAGAGATACGCAGTATTTT. The rearrangement joins TRBV7-3 to TRBJ2-3, with 13 bases fitting TRBD2. Looked up from germline, CDR1 is SGHTA and CDR2 is FQGTGA. CDR3 length: 17 amino acids. Trimming removed 2 bases from V and 5 bases from J; junction bases left unmatched: 7. Supplemented by reference TRBV7-3 and TRBJ2-3, the full variable domain reads GAGVSQTPSNKVTEKGKYVELRCDPISGHTALYWYRQSLGQGPEFLIYFQGTGAADDSGLPNDRFFAVRPEGSVSTLKIQRTERGDSAVYLCASSLAGGLAGRDTQYFGPGTRLTVL.